Listed below are T cell receptor beta chains from one sample, sequenced in a study of T-cell memory formation after mild COVID-19. TCRdb re-analysed the 5' RACE reads in MiXCR, keeping a single row per CDR3 protein. The sample has about 470,000 distinct CDR3 sequences; around a quarter are singletons. Material for sequencing was PBMCs or a T cell subset sorted from them (not recorded which). Source of these receptors: an adult woman who had mild COVID-19 (a few samples of this study predate the infection). Cell type and time point are not known. Each CDR3 is given with its conserved first and last residue. A D gene is named only where the DNA matches it firmly. Clone sizes are given selectively: once, few, many, or a class where the clone is expanded.

d_call,j_call,v_call,clone_size,cdr3_nt,cdr3_aa
NA,TRBJ2-7,TRBV5-6,NA,TGTGCCAGCAACAGGGGAGGGAATTTGTACTACGAGCAGTACTTC,CASNRGGNLYYEQYF
TRBD2,TRBJ2-2,TRBV30,few,TGTGCCTGGAGTATGGGACTAGCGAATTCCGGGGAGCTGTTTTTT,CAWSMGLANSGELFF
TRBD2,TRBJ2-7,TRBV9,once,TGTGCCAGCAGCGTAGTTGAGGAGCGGGAGAACTACGAGCAGTACTTC,CASSVVEERENYEQYF
NA,TRBJ2-7,TRBV20-1,NA,TGCAGTGCTAGATTACAGGGAGGTTCCGAGCAGTACTTC,CSARLQGGSEQYF
NA,TRBJ2-7,TRBV5-6,NA,TGTGCCAGCAGCTCCTGGGGCTACGAGCAGTACTTC,CASSSWGYEQYF
NA,TRBJ1-1,TRBV11-1,NA,TGTGCCAGCAGCTTAACCGACAGTGAAGCTTTCTTT,CASSLTDSEAFF
TRBD1,TRBJ2-7,TRBV9,NA,TGTGCCAGCAGCGCCCCGGACAGGGAAGACGAGCAGTACTTC,CASSAPDREDEQYF
NA,TRBJ1-5,TRBV4-1,NA,TGCGCCAGCAGCCAAGATCGGGTACAGAATCAGCCCCAGCATTTT,CASSQDRVQNQPQHF
TRBD2,TRBJ2-7,TRBV5-6,NA,TGTGCCAGCAACCTCTTGGGGATCGGGAGGAGCTCCTACGAGCAGTACTTC,CASNLLGIGRSSYEQYF
NA,TRBJ1-1,TRBV6-2/TRBV6-3,few,TGTGCCAGCAGTTACTCGTCCGGCGGAACTGAAGCTTTCTTT,CASSYSSGGTEAFF
NA,TRBJ2-7,TRBV29-1,NA,TGCAGCGTTGAAGACGGAGCCTACGAGCAGTACTTC,CSVEDGAYEQYF
NA,TRBJ2-5,TRBV9,NA,TGTGCCAGCAGCTCCTCCCGGACGGCGGCCTTCCAAGAGACCCAGTACTTC,CASSSSRTAAFQETQYF
NA,TRBJ1-2,TRBV9,NA,TGTGCCAGCAGCGTAGGGGGGCAGGGAGCCTATGGCTACACCTTC,CASSVGGQGAYGYTF
NA,TRBJ2-1,TRBV27,few,TGTGCCAGCAGTTTAAAATCAGACTACAATGAGCAGTTCTTC,CASSLKSDYNEQFF
NA,TRBJ1-1,TRBV20-1,few,TGCAGTAAGTTATCCTCCGACAGCTACACTGAAGCTTTCTTT,CSKLSSDSYTEAFF
NA,TRBJ2-3,TRBV20-1,NA,TGCAGTGCTAGAGGATGGGGCCTCCACACAGATACGCAGTATTTT,CSARGWGLHTDTQYF
TRBD2,TRBJ2-3,TRBV4-1,NA,TGCGCCAGCAGCCAGCCCCCCGGGCTAGCGGGGACTCTCACAGATACGCAGTATTTT,CASSQPPGLAGTLTDTQYF
NA,TRBJ2-5,TRBV2,few,TGTGCCAGCGGGGGGCGCCCCGGAGAAGGGGGACAAGAGACCCAGTACTTC,CASGGRPGEGGQETQYF
TRBD1,TRBJ2-7,TRBV5-1,many,TGCGCCAGCAGCTTGGGGACAGGGGTCTACGAGCAGTACTTC,CASSLGTGVYEQYF
TRBD2,TRBJ2-3,TRBV5-1,few,TGCGCCAGCAGCTTGGTCCCCTCTCTAGCGGGAGCTCGGGATACGCAGTATTTT,CASSLVPSLAGARDTQYF
NA,TRBJ2-1,TRBV28,few,TGTGCCAGCAGAACACCCGGACAGTCCTACAATGAGCAGTTCTTC,CASRTPGQSYNEQFF
NA,TRBJ2-1,TRBV20-1,NA,TGCAGTGCTCACGAAATTAATGAGCAGTTCTTC,CSAHEINEQFF
NA,TRBJ2-1,TRBV28,NA,TGTGCCAGCAGTTCCCGACTTATGGGCTTACGGTTTAGTGAGCAGTTCTTC,CASSSRLMGLRFSEQFF
TRBD2,TRBJ2-1,TRBV15,NA,TGTGCCACCAGCAGAGCCGGGACTAGCGGGTTCTACAATGAGCAGTTCTTC,CATSRAGTSGFYNEQFF
TRBD2,TRBJ2-7,TRBV5-1,NA,TGCGCCAGCAGCTTAAGCGGGAGGAGCCACGAGCAGTACTTC,CASSLSGRSHEQYF
TRBD1,TRBJ2-7,TRBV12-3/TRBV12-4,NA,TGTGCCAGCAGTGAGGCCGGGACAGGGATCTACGAGCAGTACTTC,CASSEAGTGIYEQYF
TRBD1,TRBJ2-7,TRBV3-1,few,TGTGCCAGCAGCCCCCGGACAGGGCGGATCTACGAGCAGTACTTC,CASSPRTGRIYEQYF
NA,TRBJ1-4,TRBV2,few,TGTGCCAGCAGTGAAGCGGCGGGCCTGGCTAATGAAAAACTGTTTTTT,CASSEAAGLANEKLFF
NA,TRBJ2-7,TRBV5-1,NA,TGCGCCAGCAGCTTTGGAGGGACGGACGAGCAGTACTTC,CASSFGGTDEQYF
NA,TRBJ1-5,TRBV18,NA,TGTGCCAGCTCACCTCAGAAGACCAGCAATCAGCCCCAGCATTTT,CASSPQKTSNQPQHF
TRBD1,TRBJ2-1,TRBV5-5,many,TGTGCCAGCAGCCCTCAGGGGGCAGGAAATGAGCAGTTCTTC,CASSPQGAGNEQFF
NA,TRBJ2-7,TRBV12-3/TRBV12-4,NA,TGTGCCAGCAGTTTAGGCGCTAGCTCCTACGAGCAGTACTTC,CASSLGASSYEQYF
TRBD1,TRBJ1-2,TRBV6-5,NA,TGTGCCAGCAGTTCCTACGGACAGGGAGGCTACACCTTC,CASSSYGQGGYTF
TRBD1,TRBJ2-7,TRBV9,NA,TGTGCCAGCAGCGCCCCGGGACAGGGTCTACGAGAGCAGTACTTC,CASSAPGQGLREQYF
NA,TRBJ2-1,TRBV7-2,few,TGTGCCAGCAGCCCTAGGGGGAGCGGGGTTTACAATGAGCAGTTCTTC,CASSPRGSGVYNEQFF
TRBD1,TRBJ1-2,TRBV5-1,NA,TGCGCCAGCGCGGGAGCCAGACAGGGGTACTATGGCTACACCTTC,CASAGARQGYYGYTF
TRBD1,TRBJ1-3,TRBV5-4,NA,TGTGCCAGCAGCTATGGGACAGACTCTGGAAACACCATATATTTT,CASSYGTDSGNTIYF
NA,TRBJ2-3,TRBV5-1,NA,TGCGCCAGCAGCTTGGGGTCGGTGACAGATACGCAGTATTTT,CASSLGSVTDTQYF
NA,TRBJ2-7,TRBV2,few,TGTGCCAGGCCTCCCCTATTCCCACCCTACGAGCAGTACTTC,CARPPLFPPYEQYF
TRBD2,TRBJ2-2,TRBV2,NA,TGTGCCAGCAGCCAAGGACTAGCGATCCTCGGGGAGCTGTTTTTT,CASSQGLAILGELFF
NA,TRBJ2-3,TRBV9,few,TGTGCCAGCAGCTTACAGGCTAGCGTCAGCACAGATACGCAGTATTTT,CASSLQASVSTDTQYF
NA,TRBJ1-3,TRBV3-1,NA,TGTGCCAGCAGGGTCAACTCTGGAAACACCATATATTTT,CASRVNSGNTIYF
NA,TRBJ2-7,TRBV5-5,few,TGTGCCAGCAGCTTGGATGGCAGACCTGGTCCCTACGAGCAGTACTTC,CASSLDGRPGPYEQYF
NA,TRBJ1-5,TRBV6-2/TRBV6-3,few,TGTGCCAGCAGTTACGTCGGGGGTCAGCCCCAGCATTTT,CASSYVGGQPQHF
TRBD1,TRBJ1-2,TRBV2,few,TGTGCCAGCACCCAAGACAGGGGGCGATATGGCTACACCTTC,CASTQDRGRYGYTF
NA,TRBJ2-5,TRBV2,few,TGTGCCATCGGAATGGGGACCGCCGGGGCCCAGTACTTC,CAIGMGTAGAQYF
NA,TRBJ2-3,TRBV9,NA,TGTGCCAGCAGTTCCGACTTGGATACGCAGTATTTT,CASSSDLDTQYF
NA,TRBJ2-1,TRBV7-9,few,TGTGCCAGCAGCTTATATGGTGAGCAGTTCTTC,CASSLYGEQFF
NA,TRBJ2-1,TRBV29-1,NA,TGCAGCGTTTTTCCACCCGGGAGAACCAATGAGCAGTTCTTC,CSVFPPGRTNEQFF
TRBD2,TRBJ2-7,TRBV10-2,few,TGCGCCAGCAGTCAGGGACTAGCGGGGAATTTCTACGAGCAGTACTTC,CASSQGLAGNFYEQYF